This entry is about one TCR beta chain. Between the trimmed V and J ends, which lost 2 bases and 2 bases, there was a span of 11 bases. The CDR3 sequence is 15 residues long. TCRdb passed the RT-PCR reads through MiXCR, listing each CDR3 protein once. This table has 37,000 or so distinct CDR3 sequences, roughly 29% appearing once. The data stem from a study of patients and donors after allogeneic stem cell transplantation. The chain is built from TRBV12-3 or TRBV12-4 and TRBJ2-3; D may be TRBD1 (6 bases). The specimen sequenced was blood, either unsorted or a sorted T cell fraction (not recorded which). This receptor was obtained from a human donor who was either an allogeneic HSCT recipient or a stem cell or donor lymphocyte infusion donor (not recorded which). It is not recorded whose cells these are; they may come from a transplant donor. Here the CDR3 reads CASSLRTVATDTQYF. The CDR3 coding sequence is TGTGCCAGCAGTTTACGGACAGTCGCCACAGATACGCAGTATTTT.